These 12 T cell receptor beta chains came from one sample sequenced in a study of blood T cells in healthy people across ages. The use of a sample-barcoded 5' primer and a J-beta primer mix characterized a second PCR of roughly 7 to 12 cycles. MiXCR, applied by TCRdb to the 5' RACE reads, yields one record per CDR3 protein. The profile shows 650,000 to 900,000 distinct CDR3 sequences, 55% to 65% of them singletons. Sample: blood. All receptors derive from a man under 40 in good health.

The chain combines TRBV7-9 with TRBJ2-5, with D perhaps matching TRBD1 (7 bases). This CDR3 is 14 amino acids long. The V end was cut by 1 base, the J end by 5 bases, with 11 bases between. Germline CDR1 SEHNR, CDR2 FQNEAQ (reference sequence). DNA for the CDR3: TGTGCCAGCAGCTTAGTGGCAGGGGGGGAGACCCAGTACTTC. This gives the protein CASSLVAGGETQYF.

There are many counts of this clonotype. The rearrangement joins TRBV7-2 to TRBJ2-5; D perhaps matches TRBD1 (6 bases). This CDR3 spans 13 amino acids. CDR1 is SGHTA, CDR2 FQGNSA, per germline. V dropped 3 bases and J dropped 5 bases, with 10 bases sitting between them. This chain's CDR3 is CASSLGAGETQYF. CDR3 nucleotide sequence: TGTGCCAGCAGCTTGGGGGCTGGGGAGACCCAGTACTTC.

The V and J genes are TRBV20-1 and TRBJ1-4; D uncertain. From germline, CDR1 is DFQATT and CDR2 SNEGSKA (reference sequence). The V and J ends lost 4 bases and 0 bases respectively, with 9 bases between them. The CDR3 runs 14 residues. The CDR3 sequence is CSAIKVATNEKLFF. CDR3 bases: TGCAGTGCTATCAAGGTCGCAACTAATGAAAAACTGTTTTTT.

This clonotype showed up just a few times. The chain is built from TRBV9 and TRBJ2-3; D is possibly TRBD2 (7 bases). The CDR3 loop spans 16 amino acids. Germline V lookup: CDR1 SGDLS, CDR2 YYNGEE. The V gene lost 0 bases and the J gene lost 6 bases, with 17 bases spanning the gap. The CDR3 is CASSVEQGLSLDTQYF. CDR3 in DNA: TGTGCCAGCAGCGTAGAACAGGGACTATCCCTCGATACGCAGTATTTT. Complete variable domain (other parts from reference TRBV9 and TRBJ2-3): DSGVTQTPKHLITATGQRVTLRCSPRSGDLSVYWYQQSLDQGLQFLIQYYNGEERAKGNILERFSAQQFPDLHSELNLSSLELGDSALYFCASSVEQGLSLDTQYFGPGTRLTVL.

V gene TRBV24-1 combines with J gene TRBJ2-3, with a weak D call TRBD2 (5 bases). Trimming took off 2 bases at V and 4 bases at J, with 9 bases between the two ends. CDR3 length: 14 amino acids. The germline V gene has CDR1 KGHDR and CDR2 SFDVKD. The DNA for the CDR3 is TGTGCCACCAGTGATTCCCGGGGTCCAGATACGCAGTATTTT. Encoded protein: CATSDSRGPDTQYF.

This chain joins TRBV7-2 and TRBJ2-4; no definite D call. This CDR3 is built from 14 residues. The V gene's germline CDR1 is SGHTA and CDR2 FQGNSA. Trimming left V 3 bases short and J 4 bases short, with 10 bases between. The CDR3 DNA reads as TGTGCCAGCAGCTTGTTTGGCGGTAAAAACATTCAGTACTTC. This sequence encodes CASSLFGGKNIQYF. Combining the CDR3 with reference TRBV7-2 and TRBJ2-4 gives the whole variable domain GAGVSQSPSNKVTEKGKDVELRCDPISGHTALYWYRQSLGQGLEFLIYFQGNSAPDKSGLPSDRFSAERTGGSVSTLTIQRTQQEDSAVYLCASSLFGGKNIQYFGAGTRLSVL.

This clonotype was recorded once. In DNA, the CDR3 is TGTGCCAGCAGTGAGAGGGAGATTGGAGCTTTCTTT. Its protein product is CASSEREIGAFF. The rearrangement joins TRBV25-1 to TRBJ1-1; no reliable D call. The CDR3 runs 12 residues. Deletions cut 3 bases from V and 10 bases from J, with 12 bases between. Germline values: CDR1 MGHDK, CDR2 SYGVNS. The full variable domain, rest sourced from reference TRBV25-1 and TRBJ1-1, is EADIYQTPRYLVIGTGKKITLECSQTMGHDKMYWYQQDPGMELHLIHYSYGVNSTEKGDLSSESTVSRIRTEHFPLTLESARPSHTSQYLCASSEREIGAFFGQGTRLTVV.

This rearrangement joins TRBV9 to TRBJ2-5, with D perhaps TRBD2 (7 bases). V gave up 0 bases and J gave up 5 bases, with 14 bases separating them. There are 15 residues in the CDR3. Germline V gene sequence: CDR1 SGDLS, CDR2 YYNGEE. CDR3 protein: CASSVAGGLRETQYF. The CDR3 DNA is TGTGCCAGCAGCGTAGCGGGGGGCCTCCGGGAGACCCAGTACTTC.

V is TRBV6-6 and J is TRBJ2-6; 7 bases agree with TRBD1. Looked up from germline, CDR1 is MNHNY and CDR2 is SVGAGI (reference sequence). V lost 8 bases to trimming and J lost 0 bases; unmatched junction nucleotides: 10. CDR3 length: 17 residues. The CDR3 sequence is CASLMGTVYSGANVLTF. For the CDR3, the DNA is TGTGCCAGCCTCATGGGGACAGTGTACTCTGGGGCCAACGTCCTGACTTTC.

The chain is built from TRBV9 and TRBJ1-1, with D tentatively TRBD1 (6 bases). V lost 0 bases and J 6 bases, leaving 12 bases between the germline ends. Germline V gene lookup returns CDR1 SGDLS and CDR2 YYNGEE. The CDR3 extends over 14 amino acids. This CDR3 is CASSVGGAYPEAFF. The CDR3 nucleotides read TGTGCCAGCAGCGTAGGGGGGGCGTACCCTGAAGCTTTCTTT.

This chain joins TRBV4-3 and TRBJ1-2; 7 bases line up with TRBD1. Germline V gene data show CDR1 as LGHNA and CDR2 as YSLEER. J gave up 4 bases and V 1 base, and 3 bases lay outside the gene matches. The CDR3 is 14 amino acids. The CDR3, as DNA: TGCGCCAGCAGCCAAGTAGAGGGGGCCTATGGCTACACCTTC. It translates to CASSQVEGAYGYTF.

The chain employs TRBV2 and TRBJ2-7; D is undetermined. Germline loops: CDR1 SNHLY, CDR2 FYNNEI. Trimming pared 6 bases from V and 0 bases from J, leaving 6 bases between. This CDR3 has 12 amino acids. CDR3 protein: CASRENSYEQYF. Written as DNA, the CDR3 is TGTGCCAGCAGGGAAAACTCCTACGAGCAGTACTTC.